This is a list of T cell receptor beta chains from one sample in a study of response to subunit inactivated influenza vaccine. Via MiXCR, TCRdb re-called the RT-PCR reads, giving one row per CDR3 protein. This sample has more than 550,000 distinct CDR3 sequences, with about an eighth found just once. Sequencing used PBMCs from blood, obtained on the day of vaccination. These receptors were taken from a man in his fifties or sixties who received an inactivated influenza vaccine. The CDR3 runs from the conserved cysteine through the conserved F or W. Fields, in order: J gene, V gene, clone size, D gene, CDR3 length, CDR3 DNA, CDR3 protein. D genes are given only for firm matches. Clone sizes are given selectively: once, few, many, or a class where the clone is expanded.

TRBJ1-1	TRBV12-3/TRBV12-4	many	.	11	TGTGCCAGCGCAAAGGATGGTGAAGCTTTCTTT	CASAKDGEAFF
TRBJ2-5	TRBV11-2	few	.	14	TGTGCCAGCAGCTTAACAGTAAAGCAAGAGACCCAGTACTTC	CASSLTVKQETQYF
TRBJ2-3	TRBV20-1	few	.	12	TGCAGTGCTAGAGGCCATACAGATACGCAGTATTTT	CSARGHTDTQYF
TRBJ2-2	TRBV11-2	few	.	16	TGTGCCAGCAGCTTAACCTGGGTTTCGAACACCGGGGAGCTGTTTTTT	CASSLTWVSNTGELFF
TRBJ1-1	TRBV5-1	few	TRBD1	16	TGCGCCAGCAGCCTAAACTACAGGGGATCCAACACTGAAGCTTTCTTT	CASSLNYRGSNTEAFF
TRBJ2-2	TRBV5-5	.	TRBD2	16	TGTGCCAGCAGCTCGGGAGGAGGGTCGAACACCGGGGAGCTGTTTTTT	CASSSGGGSNTGELFF
TRBJ1-5	TRBV30	.	.	14	TGTGCCTGGAGAAGGCAGGGTAGCAATCAGCCCCAGCATTTT	CAWRRQGSNQPQHF
TRBJ2-7	TRBV20-1	.	TRBD1	15	TGCAGTGCTAGAGCTGGGACAGGGGACGTCCACGAGCAGTACTTC	CSARAGTGDVHEQYF
TRBJ1-6	TRBV5-1	few	.	15	TGCGCCAGCAGCTCAGGGGTTGGAAATAATTCACCCCTCCACTTT	CASSSGVGNNSPLHF
TRBJ2-5	TRBV29-1	.	.	13	TGCAGCGTTGAACCGATTCTTCAAGAGACCCAGTACTTC	CSVEPILQETQYF
TRBJ1-5	TRBV7-2	.	.	14	TGTGCCCGCAGCTTGATCGGGGGCAATCAGCCCCAGCATTTT	CARSLIGGNQPQHF
TRBJ2-3	TRBV24-1	few	.	13	TGTGCCACCAGTGCCCAGGGGAAAGATACGCAGTATTTT	CATSAQGKDTQYF
TRBJ2-5	TRBV5-1	.	.	15	TGCGCCAGCAATGATCCCGGACGGATCCAAGAGACCCAGTACTTC	CASNDPGRIQETQYF
TRBJ2-7	TRBV12-3/TRBV12-4	.	.	15	TGTGCCAGCAGTTTATACCGCCCCCCCAGTAACGAGCAGTACTTC	CASSLYRPPSNEQYF
TRBJ2-5	TRBV4-3	.	.	13	TGCGCCAGCAGCTACGGCTCCATAGAGACCCAGTACTTC	CASSYGSIETQYF
TRBJ2-5	TRBV20-1	few	TRBD1	15	TGCAGTGCTAGCTCCAGGGGGCTGGTGGAAGAGACCCAGTACTTC	CSASSRGLVEETQYF
TRBJ2-5	TRBV4-2	few	TRBD2	16	TGTGCCAGCAGCAAAGCAGGGACTAGCGGCCAAGAGACCCAGTACTTC	CASSKAGTSGQETQYF
TRBJ2-7	TRBV12-3/TRBV12-4	many	.	11	TGTGCCAGCAGTTCTCAGTACGAGCAGTACTTC	CASSSQYEQYF
TRBJ2-5	TRBV4-1	.	TRBD2	16	TGCGCCAGCAGCCAAGGACTAGCGGGGGGGTCGGAGACCCAGTACTTC	CASSQGLAGGSETQYF
TRBJ1-4	TRBV7-9	.	.	14	TGTGCCAACCAACCTTTAGGGCAGAATGAAAAACTGTTTTTT	CANQPLGQNEKLFF
TRBJ2-5	TRBV5-1	many	.	12	TGCGCCAGCAGCCACCAGATGGAGACCCAGTACTTC	CASSHQMETQYF
TRBJ2-2	TRBV5-6	many	.	14	TGTGCCAGCAAGGTCACTCCGCAGGCCGGGGAGCTGTTTTTT	CASKVTPQAGELFF
TRBJ2-5	TRBV4-3	few	TRBD1	15	TGCGCCAGCAGTCGGGAAGACAGGGGAGGAGAGACCCAGTACTTC	CASSREDRGGETQYF
TRBJ2-7	TRBV6-1	.	TRBD2	15	TGTGCCAGCTCCCGGGACGGGAGGGCCAATTACGAGCAGTACTTC	CASSRDGRANYEQYF
TRBJ1-3	TRBV20-1	many	.	13	TGCAGTGCTAGAGCCAGGGGAGAAAACACCATATATTTT	CSARARGENTIYF
TRBJ2-7	TRBV20-1	few	.	15	TGCAGTGCTAGGGGTGGAGTCAGAGCCACCTACGAGCAGTACTTC	CSARGGVRATYEQYF
TRBJ2-7	TRBV20-1	many	TRBD2	14	TGCAGTGCTCCCCTAGCGGGTCGCTCCTACGAGCAGTACTTC	CSAPLAGRSYEQYF
TRBJ1-5	TRBV3-1	.	.	17	TGTGCCAGCAGCCAAGATGGTGATGCGCGGGGCAATCAGCCCCAGCATTTT	CASSQDGDARGNQPQHF
TRBJ2-1	TRBV6-6	few	.	13	TGTGCCAGCCAGATAACCACATACAATGAGCAGTTCTTC	CASQITTYNEQFF
TRBJ2-1	TRBV29-1	many	TRBD2	13	TGCAGCGCCACTTTAGCGGGAGCGGGTGAGCAGTTCTTC	CSATLAGAGEQFF
TRBJ2-2	TRBV7-3	few	TRBD2	17	TGTGCCAGCAGCTTATCTTACCGGGAGGGTAACACCGGGGAGCTGTTTTTT	CASSLSYREGNTGELFF
TRBJ2-2	TRBV4-1	.	.	16	TGCGCCAGCAGCACGGGGAGGGGGGGCGGCACCGGGGAGCTGTTTTTT	CASSTGRGGGTGELFF
TRBJ2-7	TRBV20-1	.	.	13	TGCAGTGCTATCCTACCGGAGGACTACGAGCAGTACTTC	CSAILPEDYEQYF
TRBJ2-5	TRBV27	few	TRBD1	14	TGTGCCAGCAGTACGACAGGGGGCTTTGAGACCCAGTACTTC	CASSTTGGFETQYF
TRBJ2-3	TRBV4-2	few	.	14	TGTGCCAGCAGCCACGAACTAGCTACAGATACGCAGTATTTT	CASSHELATDTQYF
TRBJ2-7	TRBV25-1	many	.	12	TGTGCCAGCAGTGTCCTAGGGTACGAGCAGTACTTC	CASSVLGYEQYF
TRBJ1-5	TRBV6-1	few	.	14	TGTGCCAGCAGGGCATCCCCCTTGAATCAGCCCCAGCATTTT	CASRASPLNQPQHF
TRBJ1-2	TRBV12-3/TRBV12-4	many	.	14	TGTGCCAGCAGGGTCGAGGGGCCGCCGGGAGGCTACACCTTC	CASRVEGPPGGYTF
TRBJ1-1	TRBV28	many	.	15	TGTGCCAGCAGTTTACGGGCGGTGAGGGGCACTGAAGCTTTCTTT	CASSLRAVRGTEAFF
TRBJ2-3	TRBV19	few	.	13	TGTGCCAGTAATGAGGGAGAAGGAGATACGCAGTATTTT	CASNEGEGDTQYF
TRBJ2-7	TRBV12-3/TRBV12-4	few	.	15	TGTGCCAGCAGTTTGTGGGACACGGGCTCCTACGAGCAGTACTTC	CASSLWDTGSYEQYF
TRBJ1-5	TRBV29-1	many	.	13	TGCAGCGTTGGACAGGCGCTCAATCAGCCCCAGCATTTT	CSVGQALNQPQHF
TRBJ2-3	TRBV15	few	.	14	TGTGCCACCAGCAGAGTCACAGGGACAGATACGCAGTATTTT	CATSRVTGTDTQYF
TRBJ1-2	TRBV2	few	.	12	TGTGCCAGCAGGGTGGGTAACTATGGCTACACCTTC	CASRVGNYGYTF
TRBJ2-1	TRBV20-1	few	.	14	TGCAGTGCTGAGGAAGGACTGCCCCCCAATGAGCAGTTCTTC	CSAEEGLPPNEQFF
TRBJ2-1	TRBV6-1	few	.	15	TGTGCCAGCAGGAAGGGGGTGGGCTTAGGTAATGAGCAGTTCTTC	CASRKGVGLGNEQFF
TRBJ2-1	TRBV9	.	.	14	TGTGCCAGCAGCCTCACCCAGGGGTGGAATGAGCAGTTCTTC	CASSLTQGWNEQFF
TRBJ1-1	TRBV5-1	few	.	15	TGCGCCAGCAGCTTGAATACAGGGAGCAACACTGAAGCTTTCTTT	CASSLNTGSNTEAFF
TRBJ1-4	TRBV3-1	few	.	15	TGTGCCAGCAGTCGCCCAGGGGAAAAAGGTGAAAAACTGTTTTTT	CASSRPGEKGEKLFF
TRBJ2-2	TRBV12-3/TRBV12-4	many	.	14	TGTGCCAGCAGTTTAGGGCTAGGCACCGGGGAGCTGTTTTTT	CASSLGLGTGELFF